A single sample gave rise to the 32 T cell receptor beta chains below, sequenced in a study of T cell clonotyping in hematopoietic cell transplantation. Clones were read by immunoSEQ multiplex PCR, and TCRdb kept only the in-frame ones, dropping some. The sample gives 9,000 to 9,500 clones, 85% to 90% of which show up once; about 40% is in the top ten. Sequencing used PBMCs, obtained 180 days after allogeneic stem cell transplant. All receptors come from a human patient who had an allogeneic stem cell transplant, so the T cells may come from the graft donor. The donor label of this sample is uncertain. Some clones in this sample may be carry-over from other donors' samples.

This clone was counted between two and nine times. The chain links TRBV7-9 to TRBJ2-1, with 9 bases identical to TRBD1. The V gene's germline CDR1 is SEHNR and CDR2 FQNEAQ (reference sequence). This CDR3 has 15 residues. V was clipped by 4 bases and J by 1 base; unmatched bases: 2. The CDR3 sequence: CASSSGTGSYNEQFF. The CDR3 nucleotides are TGTGCCAGCAGCTCCGGGACAGGGTCCTACAATGAGCAGTTCTTC.

The count of this clone is one. The chain has TRBV19 and TRBJ2-2, with 10 bases fitting TRBD1. The germline CDR1 and CDR2 sequences are LNHDA and SQIVND (reference sequence). V lost 6 bases and J lost 4; bases outside the gene matches: 8. The CDR3 is 16 residues long. CDR3 nucleotide sequence: TGTGCCAGTAGCATCGGACAGGGGGGGCGCACCGGGGAGCTGTTTTTT. Its protein product is CASSIGQGGRTGELFF.

The chain combines TRBV20-1 with TRBJ1-2; 7 bases align to TRBD1. V lost 5 bases to trimming and J lost 6 bases; unmatched junction nucleotides: 3. Germline V gives CDR1 DFQATT, CDR2 SNEGSKA (reference sequence). The CDR3 sequence is 11 residues long. The CDR3 loop reads CSAAQGDGYTF. In DNA form, the CDR3 reads TGCAGTGCTGCCCAGGGGGATGGCTACACCTTC.

This chain connects TRBV7-8 to TRBJ1-5, with no clear D. The CDR3 extends over 15 amino acids. The V and J ends lost 2 bases and 2 bases respectively, with 10 bases between them. Germline V gene sequence: CDR1 SGHVS, CDR2 FQNEAQ. This CDR3 reads CASSLQWQGNQPQHF. The CDR3 nucleotides are TGTGCCAGCAGCTTACAGTGGCAAGGCAATCAGCCCCAGCATTTT.

The rearrangement joins TRBV9 to TRBJ2-2; D may correspond to TRBD1 or TRBD2 (5 bases each). The CDR3 sequence is 13 residues long. V was clipped by 3 bases and J by 7 bases, with 10 bases between them. The germline V gene encodes CDR1 SGDLS and CDR2 YYNGEE. CDR3: CASSDGTVGELFF. The CDR3 DNA is TGTGCCAGCAGCGACGGGACGGTCGGGGAGCTGTTTTTT.

The table lists this clone with a count of one. This rearrangement joins TRBV9 to TRBJ1-3; no definite D call. The germline gives CDR1 SGDLS, CDR2 YYNGEE. The V end was cut by 0 bases, the J end by 2 bases, with 12 bases between. The CDR3 totals 16 residues. The CDR3 is CASSVVDNIPGNTIYF. The CDR3 DNA reads as TGTGCCAGCAGCGTAGTCGACAACATTCCTGGAAACACCATATATTTT.

This clone has just one count. The chain is built from TRBV7-8 and TRBJ2-5; the D gene is possibly TRBD2 (6 bases). Between the trimmed V and J ends, which lost 5 bases and 14 bases, there was a span of 12 bases. CDR3 length equals 10 residues. CDR1 and CDR2 from the germline V gene are SGHVS and FQNEAQ. In nucleotides, the CDR3 is TGTGCCAGCAGCCGGGAGCGGGCTTACTTC. Amino acids: CASSRERAYF.

V gene TRBV5-1 combines with J gene TRBJ2-7; 12 positions agree with TRBD1. The CDR3 consists of 15 residues. V was pared by 1 base and J by 5 bases, with 4 bases of the junction left unmatched. Germline loops: CDR1 SGHRS, CDR2 YFSETQ. CDR3 bases: TGCGCCAGCAGCTTGTACGGGACAGGGGGCAACGAGCAGTACTTC. Its translation: CASSLYGTGGNEQYF. The full variable domain, with the rest looked up from reference TRBV5-1 and TRBJ2-7, is KAGVTQTPRYLIKTRGQQVTLSCSPISGHRSVSWYQQTPGQGLQFLFEYFSETQRNKGNFPGRFSGRQFSNSRSEMNVSTLELGDSALYLCASSLYGTGGNEQYFGPGTRLTVT.

The chain links TRBV27 to TRBJ2-3; TRBD1 might be the D (5 bases). The CDR3 totals 13 residues. Germline CDR1 is MNHEY and CDR2 is SMNVEV (reference sequence). The V end was cut by 3 bases, the J end by 5 bases, with 9 bases between. The CDR3 sequence is CASSLAGIDTQYF. The CDR3 DNA sequence: TGTGCCAGCAGTTTGGCAGGGATAGATACGCAGTATTTT.

The table lists this clone with a count of one. This chain's CDR3 is CASSSWTSFRTQYF. CDR3 sequence (DNA): TGTGCCAGCAGCTCCTGGACCAGTTTTCGTACGCAGTATTTT. The chain joins TRBV13 to TRBJ2-3; D not certain. Trimming took off 4 bases at V and 8 bases at J, with 16 bases between the two ends. This CDR3 is built from 14 residues. Germline loops: CDR1 PRHDT, CDR2 FYEKMQ (reference sequence).

The J gene is TRBJ2-4, the V gene TRBV7-2; TRBD2 matches 8 bases. This CDR3 has 17 amino acids. Germline-derived CDR1 and CDR2 are SGHTA and FQGNSA. Unmatched junction bases numbered 10, after V lost 5 bases and J lost 1 base. The CDR3 protein is CASSLGTSRGAKNIQYF. As DNA, the CDR3 is TGTGCCAGCAGCCTAGGGACTAGTAGAGGGGCCAAAAACATTCAGTACTTC.

The sample holds a few counts of this clone. The chain has TRBV19 and TRBJ1-2; D remains ambiguous. The CDR3 extends over 13 amino acids. The V gene's germline CDR1 is LNHDA and CDR2 SQIVND (reference sequence). V lost 5 bases and J lost 7, with 14 bases in between. The CDR3 here is CASSREGSSGYTF. The DNA of the CDR3 is TGTGCCAGTAGTCGGGAGGGAAGTAGTGGCTACACCTTC.

The V gene is TRBV29-1, the J gene TRBJ1-4; a possible D gene is TRBD1 (6 bases). This CDR3 has 13 residues. V was shortened by 7 bases and J by 8 bases, with 17 bases between the two germline ends. In germline, CDR1 is SQVTM, CDR2 ANQGSEA. For the CDR3, the DNA is TGCAGCGCCGTAAGGGGGGCGGAAGAAAAACTGTTTTTT. It yields the protein CSAVRGAEEKLFF.

The chain's CDR3 is CASSLARGRGAMPNTDTQYF. The DNA of the CDR3 is TGCGCCAGCAGCTTGGCCCGGGGTCGGGGCGCCATGCCAAACACAGATACGCAGTATTTT. V gene TRBV5-1 combines with J gene TRBJ2-3, with D perhaps given as TRBD1 or TRBD2 (5 bases each). This CDR3 has 20 amino acids. In germline, CDR1 is SGHRS, CDR2 YFSETQ. The V end lost 0 bases, the J end lost 2 bases, and 25 bases lay between the germline ends.

A few counts support this clone. The chain uses TRBV11-2 and TRBJ2-3; D gene uncertain. V was pared by 4 bases and J by 0 bases, with 8 bases between. The germline CDR1 and CDR2 sequences are SGHAT and FQNNGV. This CDR3 is built from 14 residues. The DNA of the CDR3 is TGTGCCAGCAGCTCCCAGCTTAGCACAGATACGCAGTATTTT. Translating it yields CASSSQLSTDTQYF.

The chain combines TRBV6-6 with TRBJ1-6; D is possibly TRBD1 (5 bases). Trimming removed 6 bases at V and 12 bases at J, with 9 bases between. The CDR3 covers 11 residues. Per the germline V gene, CDR1 is MNHNY and CDR2 is SVGAGI (reference sequence). The CDR3 sequence: CASSRRGPLHF. In DNA, the CDR3 is TGTGCCAGCAGCCGAAGGGGACCCCTCCACTTT.

This clone came up once. The V and J genes are TRBV10-3 and TRBJ1-5; maybe TRBD1 (6 bases). The V gene lost 4 bases and the J gene lost 6 bases, with 19 bases spanning the gap. The CDR3 sequence is 16 residues long. Per germline, CDR1 ENHRY and CDR2 SYGVKD. The CDR3 DNA reads TGTGCCATCAGTGTAAAGGCAGGGGATCTCGGTCAGCCCCAGCATTTT. Encoded protein: CAISVKAGDLGQPQHF.

The rearrangement uses TRBV9 and TRBJ2-6; the D gene could be TRBD1 or TRBD2 (5 bases each). Germline V gene sequence: CDR1 SGDLS, CDR2 YYNGEE. The ends were cut back, 1 base at V and 4 bases at J, with 9 bases in the middle. The CDR3 consists of 15 residues. The CDR3 here is CASSVRGSGANVLTF. The CDR3, as DNA: TGTGCCAGCAGCGTACGGGGCTCCGGGGCCAACGTCCTGACTTTC.

This chain links TRBV19 with TRBJ1-1, with a possible D match to TRBD1 (6 bases). The V gene's germline CDR1 is LNHDA and CDR2 SQIVND (reference sequence). This CDR3 region has 14 residues. V dropped 9 bases and J dropped 1 base, with 15 bases sitting between them. As DNA, the CDR3 is TGTGCCAGCAACCAAGGAGGGGGGAACACTGAAGCTTTCTTT. Its translation is CASNQGGGNTEAFF.

The chain is built from TRBV7-2 and TRBJ2-2; D not certain. V was cut by 4 bases and J by 6 bases, with 9 bases left in between. Per germline, CDR1 SGHTA and CDR2 FQGNSA. This CDR3 contains 13 residues. CDR3 DNA: TGTGCCAGCAGCTCAACTCGGCCCGGGGAGCTGTTTTTT. Protein product: CASSSTRPGELFF.

A note on this clone: Its ends do not fully match the called genes, so a read error is possible. The chain uses TRBV2 and TRBJ1-2, with D perhaps matching TRBD1 (6 bases). CDR1 and CDR2 from the germline V gene are SNHLY and FYNNEI. This CDR3 contains 10 residues. CDR3 region: CASGGGQVHF. CDR3 nucleotide sequence: TGTGCCAGCGGGGGGGGGCAGGTGCACTTC.

This clone was recorded once. The rearrangement uses TRBV6-5 and TRBJ1-1; the D gene is possibly TRBD1 (6 bases). In germline, CDR1 is MNHEY, CDR2 SVGAGI. V was cut by 0 bases and J by 3 bases, with 14 bases left in between. CDR3 length: 16 residues. The CDR3 reads CASSYSQGRGDTEAFF. CDR3 DNA sequence: TGTGCCAGCAGTTACTCCCAGGGGCGGGGGGACACTGAAGCTTTCTTT.

V gene TRBV5-1 combines with J gene TRBJ1-4; perhaps TRBD1 as D (5 bases). This CDR3 comprises 13 residues. Germline V gene data show CDR1 as SGHRS and CDR2 as YFSETQ. The V end lost 0 bases, the J end lost 7 bases, and 7 bases lay between the germline ends. As DNA, the CDR3 is TGCGCCAGCAGCTTGGTTGGGGGTGAAAAACTGTTTTTT. This encodes CASSLVGGEKLFF.

This rearrangement joins TRBV6-1 to TRBJ1-1; the D is unclear. V gave up 3 bases and J gave up 1 base, with 15 bases separating them. Germline lookup yields CDR1 MNHNS and CDR2 SASEGT. The CDR3 has 16 amino acids. The CDR3 spells CASSERERLGNTEAFF. The CDR3 region has the DNA TGTGCCAGCAGTGAGCGGGAGAGGTTGGGGAACACTGAAGCTTTCTTT.

The genes are TRBV20-1 and TRBJ1-1; D might be TRBD1 (6 bases). CDR1 is DFQATT and CDR2 is SNEGSKA in the germline V gene (reference sequence). This CDR3 comprises 11 residues. V was trimmed by 7 bases and J by 8 bases, leaving 14 bases between them. The CDR3 sequence: CSGTGQTEAFF. In nucleotides, the CDR3 is TGCAGTGGCACCGGACAGACCGAAGCTTTCTTT.

This clone came up a few times. This rearrangement joins TRBV27 to TRBJ2-7; no reliable D call. V lost 3 bases to trimming and J lost 2 bases, with 8 bases between them. Germline V gene sequence: CDR1 MNHEY, CDR2 SMNVEV (reference sequence). The CDR3 extends over 13 amino acids. The CDR3, as DNA: TGTGCCAGCAGTTTGGGCAACCCCTACGAGCAGTACTTC. This sequence encodes CASSLGNPYEQYF.

This chain links TRBV5-1 with TRBJ1-2; tentatively, D is TRBD1 (5 bases). Per the germline V gene, CDR1 is SGHRS and CDR2 is YFSETQ. The CDR3 is 14 residues long. Trimming left V 5 bases short and J 3 bases short, with 14 bases between. Here the CDR3 reads CASRVQGDDYGYTF. Written as DNA, the CDR3 is TGCGCCAGCAGGGTCCAGGGTGACGACTATGGCTACACCTTC. The full variable domain, in which reference TRBV5-1 and TRBJ1-2 provide the parts outside the CDR3, is KAGVTQTPRYLIKTRGQQVTLSCSPISGHRSVSWYQQTPGQGLQFLFEYFSETQRNKGNFPGRFSGRQFSNSRSEMNVSTLELGDSALYLCASRVQGDDYGYTFGSGTRLTVV.

J is TRBJ2-5 and V is TRBV5-1, with D perhaps TRBD2 (7 bases). From germline, CDR1 is SGHRS and CDR2 YFSETQ. V dropped 4 bases and J dropped 5 bases, with 24 bases sitting between them. The length of the CDR3 is 17 residues. CDR3 amino acids: CASSGGAGGGTSETQYF. The CDR3 DNA follows: TGCGCCAGCAGCGGGGGGGCTGGAGGGGGGACATCGGAGACCCAGTACTTC.

The rearrangement links TRBV7-2 to TRBJ2-5; D may be TRBD2 (7 bases). There are 14 residues in the CDR3. Per the germline V gene, CDR1 is SGHTA and CDR2 is FQGNSA. V was clipped by 5 bases and J by 5 bases, with 15 bases between them. The CDR3 coding sequence is TGTGCCAGCAGCCCGAGGGGGGGGTGGGAGACCCAGTACTTC. This sequence encodes CASSPRGGWETQYF.

This chain connects TRBV5-1 to TRBJ1-4; maybe TRBD1 (5 bases). The CDR3 covers 14 residues. Deletions cut 1 base from V and 7 bases from J, with 11 bases between. Germline V lookup: CDR1 SGHRS, CDR2 YFSETQ. CDR3 sequence (DNA): TGCGCCAGCAGCTTGCAGTCGAGGGGTGAAAAACTGTTTTTT. It is translated as CASSLQSRGEKLFF.

The rearrangement joins TRBV11-2 to TRBJ1-4, with D possibly being TRBD1 (5 bases). The germline V gene encodes CDR1 SGHAT and CDR2 FQNNGV. V lost 6 bases and J lost 8, with 16 bases in between. The CDR3 runs to 14 residues. The CDR3 loop is CASSLTRGGEKLFF. As DNA, the CDR3 is TGTGCCAGCAGTCTTACTCGGGGCGGAGAAAAACTGTTTTTT.

The CDR3 protein is CASSPRTGSYEQYF. CDR3 bases: TGTGCCAGTAGTCCCCGGACAGGGTCCTACGAGCAGTACTTC. The rearrangement uses TRBV19 and TRBJ2-7; 8 bases fit TRBD1. Germline trimming cut 5 bases from V and 1 base from J; bases unmatched to any gene: 4. The germline V gene has CDR1 LNHDA and CDR2 SQIVND (reference sequence). The CDR3 is 14 residues long.